This TCR beta chain was identified during a study of OX40 agonist ivuxolimab in advanced cancers. Study summary: Prior anti-PD-1, anti-PD-L1 or anti-CTLA-4 therapy did not bar entry, and approximately 40% had some.

Regarding the study as a whole: Near-lowest levels of clonal expansion characterized partial responders at 0.1-3.0 mg/kg. The antigen specificity of the peripheral T cells (those that were expanded) was not determined.

As to this clone: Its antigen is unidentified.

The assay was immunoSEQ multiplex PCR, and TCRdb's table has in-frame clones only and misses some. This table has about 49,000 clones, just under 95% appearing once. Trimming took off 6 bases at V and 0 bases at J, with 15 bases between the two ends. Germline V gene lookup returns CDR1 SQVTM and CDR2 ANQGSEA. The CDR3 totals 15 residues. This clonotype was obtained from an adult with an advanced solid tumor such as melanoma, head and neck, liver or kidney cancer. This sequence joins TRBV29-1 and TRBJ2-1; D is possibly TRBD1 (6 bases). This specimen was CD4+ or CD8+ T cells sorted from blood, taken in a trial of the OX40 agonist ivuxolimab. CDR3 residues: CSVTWDTSSYNEQFF. CDR3 DNA sequence: TGCAGCGTCACATGGGACACCAGCTCCTACAATGAGCAGTTCTTC.